These T cell receptor beta chains were read from a single sample in a study of shared clonotypes between healthy human individuals. Profiled with immunoSEQ multiplex PCR; TCRdb holds only in-frame clones, not every one. The data contain millions of clones, around 95% of them seen just once; the ten biggest clones take up approximately 0.13%. Material: naive CD4+ T cells sorted from blood. These receptors were taken from a man aged 18 to 29 in good health. The CDR3 runs from the conserved cysteine through the conserved F or W. Each record gives: CDR3 protein, CDR3 DNA, D gene, clone size, J gene, V gene. The D gene is left open where the match is weak. The size of a clone is reported for some rows only, either as once, few or many, or as a class for expanded clones.

CDR3: CASSVTGAKTPNTGELFF
DNA: TGTGCCAGCAGCGTTACAGGGGCAAAGACCCCGAACACCGGGGAGCTGTTTTTT
D: TRBD1
size: -
J: TRBJ2-2
V: TRBV9

CDR3: CASSLDGTGSDTQYF
DNA: TGCGCCAGCAGCTTGGATGGGACAGGGTCAGATACGCAGTATTTT
D: TRBD1
size: -
J: TRBJ2-3
V: TRBV5-1

CDR3: CSVERGNQPQHF
DNA: TGCAGCGTTGAACGGGGGAATCAGCCCCAGCATTTT
D: -
size: once
J: TRBJ1-5
V: TRBV29-1

CDR3: CASSPVRDTLQPQHF
DNA: TGTGCCAGCAGCCCTGTCCGGGACACCCTTCAGCCCCAGCATTTT
D: -
size: once
J: TRBJ1-5
V: TRBV28

CDR3: CASSRDRGTTNEKLFF
DNA: TGTGCCAGCAGCAGGGACAGGGGTACGACTAATGAAAAACTGTTTTTT
D: TRBD1
size: -
J: TRBJ1-4
V: TRBV27

CDR3: CASSRNEVEQYF
DNA: TGTGCCAGCAGCCGGAATGAGGTCGAGCAGTACTTC
D: -
size: once
J: TRBJ2-7
V: TRBV5-6

CDR3: CASSRAADSYSGNTIYF
DNA: TGTGCCAGCTCACGGGCGGCAGACAGTTACTCTGGAAACACCATATATTTT
D: -
size: -
J: TRBJ1-3
V: TRBV18

CDR3: CASSFGGNTGELFF
DNA: TGTGCCAGCAGTTTCGGCGGGAACACCGGGGAGCTGTTTTTT
D: -
size: -
J: TRBJ2-2
V: TRBV6-5

CDR3: CASSNLAGGTDTQYF
DNA: TGTGCCAGCAGTAATCTAGCGGGGGGCACAGATACGCAGTATTTT
D: TRBD2
size: -
J: TRBJ2-3
V: TRBV2

CDR3: CASSAETGGNQPQHF
DNA: TGTGCCAGCAGTGCCGAGACAGGGGGTAATCAGCCCCAGCATTTT
D: TRBD1
size: -
J: TRBJ1-5
V: TRBV2

CDR3: CAWSVQGQPQHF
DNA: TGTGCCTGGAGTGTACAGGGTCAGCCCCAGCATTTT
D: -
size: -
J: TRBJ1-5
V: TRBV30

CDR3: CASSDTQPQHF
DNA: TGTGCCAGCAGTGATACCCAGCCCCAGCATTTT
D: -
size: -
J: TRBJ1-5
V: TRBV6-1

CDR3: CASSVELAGEQYF
DNA: TGTGCCAGCAGCGTAGAACTAGCGGGGGAGCAGTACTTC
D: TRBD2
size: -
J: TRBJ2-7
V: TRBV9

CDR3: CASSGGALAGRGEQYF
DNA: TGTGCCAGCAGTGGGGGGGCCCTAGCGGGAAGAGGGGAGCAGTACTTC
D: TRBD2
size: -
J: TRBJ2-7
V: TRBV25-1

CDR3: CASSVGTAKDAEQFF
DNA: TGTGCCAGCAGCGTGGGGACGGCTAAGGACGCTGAGCAGTTCTTC
D: -
size: -
J: TRBJ2-1
V: TRBV7-3

CDR3: CASSLFQDGYTF
DNA: TGTGCCAGCAGCTTATTTCAGGATGGCTACACCTTC
D: -
size: -
J: TRBJ1-2
V: TRBV7-4

CDR3: CASRRTSGTSTDTQYF
DNA: TGTGCCAGCAGACGGACTAGCGGAACTAGCACAGATACGCAGTATTTT
D: TRBD2
size: -
J: TRBJ2-3
V: TRBV7-2

CDR3: CASSYWKSGNTEAFF
DNA: TGTGCCAGCAGTTACTGGAAATCCGGGAACACTGAAGCTTTCTTT
D: -
size: -
J: TRBJ1-1
V: TRBV6-5

CDR3: CASSLWLAGTDTQYF
DNA: TGTGCCAGCAGCTTGTGGCTAGCCGGTACAGATACGCAGTATTTT
D: -
size: -
J: TRBJ2-3
V: TRBV5-1

CDR3: CASSVVPDRGNTEAFF
DNA: TGTGCCAGCAGCGTAGTCCCCGACAGGGGGAACACTGAAGCTTTCTTT
D: TRBD1
size: once
J: TRBJ1-1
V: TRBV9

CDR3: CASTLLWTGQEGKLFF
DNA: TGTGCCAGCACCCTTCTATGGACAGGCCAGGAGGGAAAACTGTTTTTT
D: TRBD1
size: -
J: TRBJ1-4
V: TRBV2

CDR3: CASSPGQRTGELFF
DNA: TGTGCCAGCAGCCCCGGACAGCGCACCGGGGAGCTGTTTTTT
D: -
size: once
J: TRBJ2-2
V: TRBV5-6

CDR3: CASSVGGANYEQYF
DNA: TGTGCCAGCAGCGTAGGTGGGGCAAACTACGAGCAGTACTTC
D: -
size: -
J: TRBJ2-7
V: TRBV9

CDR3: CASSDLPYNEQFF
DNA: TGCGCCAGCAGTGATTTACCGTACAATGAGCAGTTCTTC
D: -
size: -
J: TRBJ2-1
V: TRBV10-1

CDR3: CASSLHLLRESNQPQHF
DNA: TGTGCCAGCAGCTTGCACTTATTGAGGGAGAGCAATCAGCCCCAGCATTTT
D: -
size: -
J: TRBJ1-5
V: TRBV5-6

CDR3: CASSAGDTSYEQYF
DNA: TGTGCCAGCTCGGCCGGGGACACCTCCTACGAGCAGTACTTC
D: -
size: -
J: TRBJ2-7
V: TRBV25-1

CDR3: CASSRDIRDYTF
DNA: TGTGCCAGCAGTAGGGACATCCGAGACTACACCTTC
D: -
size: -
J: TRBJ1-2
V: TRBV6-5

CDR3: CAIRLVSGPLQYF
DNA: TGTGCCATCAGGCTAGTATCGGGCCCCCTGCAGTACTTC
D: -
size: -
J: TRBJ2-4
V: TRBV10-3

CDR3: CAIRGRETDTQYF
DNA: TGTGCCATCCGGGGGCGGGAGACAGATACGCAGTATTTT
D: -
size: -
J: TRBJ2-3
V: TRBV10-3

CDR3: CASSNANTGELFF
DNA: TGCGCCAGCAGTAATGCGAACACCGGGGAGCTGTTTTTT
D: -
size: -
J: TRBJ2-2
V: TRBV10-1

CDR3: CASSQEPAGTDTQYF
DNA: TGCGCCAGCAGCCAAGAACCGGCAGGCACAGATACGCAGTATTTT
D: -
size: -
J: TRBJ2-3
V: TRBV4-1

CDR3: CASSNLFSGSGTDTQYF
DNA: TGTGCCAGCTCGAACTTGTTCTCGGGCTCGGGCACAGATACGCAGTATTTT
D: -
size: -
J: TRBJ2-3
V: TRBV18

CDR3: CASSYSRVFQEKLFF
DNA: TGTGCCAGCAGTTACTCTAGGGTGTTCCAGGAAAAACTGTTTTTT
D: -
size: -
J: TRBJ1-4
V: TRBV6-5

CDR3: CASSLRQAYGYTF
DNA: TGTGCCAGCAGTTTACGACAGGCCTATGGCTACACCTTC
D: -
size: -
J: TRBJ1-2
V: TRBV28

CDR3: CAISEGPSSMYEQYF
DNA: TGTGCCATCAGTGAGGGACCCTCTTCGATGTACGAGCAGTACTTC
D: -
size: -
J: TRBJ2-7
V: TRBV10-3

CDR3: CSVRDGGYTF
DNA: TGCAGTGTCCGGGACGGTGGCTACACCTTC
D: -
size: -
J: TRBJ1-2
V: TRBV20-1

CDR3: CASSPGTERNTIYF
DNA: TGTGCCAGCAGCCCAGGGACAGAACGAAACACCATATATTTT
D: TRBD1
size: -
J: TRBJ1-3
V: TRBV7-8

CDR3: CASSLGLTDTQYF
DNA: TGCGCCAGCAGCTTGGGCCTCACAGATACGCAGTATTTT
D: -
size: -
J: TRBJ2-3
V: TRBV5-1

CDR3: CASSLTGTGGQETQYF
DNA: TGTGCCAGCAGTTTGACAGGGACAGGGGGCCAAGAGACCCAGTACTTC
D: TRBD1
size: -
J: TRBJ2-5
V: TRBV6-5

CDR3: CASRSNVAGELFF
DNA: TGCGCCAGCAGATCTAACGTGGCCGGGGAGCTGTTTTTT
D: -
size: -
J: TRBJ2-2
V: TRBV4-1

CDR3: CASSLIGRDGNEQYF
DNA: TGTGCCAGCAGCTTGATCGGCAGGGACGGGAACGAGCAGTACTTC
D: -
size: -
J: TRBJ2-7
V: TRBV5-6

CDR3: CASSLEQGPYEQYF
DNA: TGTGCCAGCAGCTTAGAGCAGGGCCCCTACGAGCAGTACTTC
D: -
size: -
J: TRBJ2-7
V: TRBV7-2

CDR3: CASSQDEGTNEKLFF
DNA: TGCGCCAGCAGCCAAGATGAGGGGACGAATGAAAAACTGTTTTTT
D: -
size: -
J: TRBJ1-4
V: TRBV4-3

CDR3: CASSAGATSGSRYEQYF
DNA: TGTGCCAGCAGCGCAGGCGCGACTAGCGGTTCCCGCTACGAGCAGTACTTC
D: TRBD2
size: once
J: TRBJ2-7
V: TRBV7-2

CDR3: CASRERIIPGYNEQFF
DNA: TGTGCCAGCAGGGAAAGGATTATTCCGGGATACAATGAGCAGTTCTTC
D: -
size: -
J: TRBJ2-1
V: TRBV6-1

CDR3: CASSLRQGSYNEQFF
DNA: TGCGCCAGCAGCTTGCGGCAGGGCTCCTACAATGAGCAGTTCTTC
D: -
size: -
J: TRBJ2-1
V: TRBV5-1

CDR3: CATRTTGRNEQFF
DNA: TGTGCCACCCGTACGACGGGGCGGAATGAGCAGTTCTTC
D: -
size: -
J: TRBJ2-1
V: TRBV2

CDR3: CASSSGTRPSNF
DNA: TGTGCCAGCAGCTCGGGAACGAGACCGTCAAATTTT
D: -
size: once
J: TRBJ1-3
V: TRBV7-8